This T cell receptor beta chain is from a study of CD8 T cells in Susac syndrome. Random-hexamer reverse transcription was applied to roughly 0.5 to 1 ug RNA. TCRdb re-analysed the immunoSEQ multiplex PCR reads in MiXCR, keeping a single row per CDR3 protein. The sample comprises about 430,000 distinct CDR3 sequences, more than 80% of which are singletons, and 0.09% to 0.15% rests with the top ten. This clonotype was detected only a few times. CD8+ and CD4+ T cells circulating in blood were sequenced for TCR beta. TEMRA cells underwent FACS enrichment and CD8+ and CD4+ T cells underwent negative isolation. Germline CDR1 and CDR2: SGHRS and YFSETQ. The CDR3 runs to 15 residues. The V and J ends lost 0 bases and 3 bases respectively, with 13 bases between them.

The gene calls are TRBV5-1 and TRBJ2-7; D tentatively reads TRBD1 or TRBD2 (6 bases each). Sequencing input: CD8+ T cells from PBMCs. This receptor was taken from a human donor with multiple sclerosis. The CDR3: CASSLGPEGGYEQYF. Here the CDR3 DNA reads TGCGCCAGCAGCTTGGGCCCAGAGGGGGGCTACGAGCAGTACTTC.